This T cell receptor beta chain was obtained from a study of T cell responses to AZD1222 COVID-19 vaccine. Findings and caveats of the study: A rise in Spike-specific TCR breadth and depth followed two AZD1222 doses. In all cases, repertoires were sampled only after the peak T cell response. Of spike-specific TCRs, nearly half reportedly target regions left unmutated in variants. Clonal diversity may have been underestimated, and the donors were mostly white British, with more females than males.

Comments on this clone: What it binds is not known.

Assay: immunoSEQ multiplex PCR; the TCRdb copy retains only in-frame clones and omits some. The table records about 110,000 clones, about 95% of them present only once. Per germline, CDR1 KGHSH and CDR2 LQKENI. Trimming pared 10 bases from V and 5 bases from J, leaving 15 bases between. This CDR3 is built from 13 residues. This sample comprised peripheral blood, obtained 28 days after the second AZD1222 dose. The sequence was obtained from an adult who received the AZD1222 COVID-19 vaccine. V gene TRBV18 combines with J gene TRBJ1-5; maybe TRBD1 (6 bases). The CDR3 DNA follows: TGTGCCACCGCATGGGGGCATGATCAGCCCCAGCATTTT. Translated, it gives CATAWGHDQPQHF.